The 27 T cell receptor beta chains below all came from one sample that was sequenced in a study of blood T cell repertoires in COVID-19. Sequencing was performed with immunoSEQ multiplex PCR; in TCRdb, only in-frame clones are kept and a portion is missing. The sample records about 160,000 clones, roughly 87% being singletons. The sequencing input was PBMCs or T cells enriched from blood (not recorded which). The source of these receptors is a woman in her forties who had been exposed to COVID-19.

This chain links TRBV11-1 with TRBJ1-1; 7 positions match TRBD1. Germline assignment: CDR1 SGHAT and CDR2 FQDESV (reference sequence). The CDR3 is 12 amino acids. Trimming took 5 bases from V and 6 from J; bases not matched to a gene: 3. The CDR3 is CASSLTGAEAFF. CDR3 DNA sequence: TGTGCCAGCAGCCTAACAGGGGCTGAAGCTTTCTTT.

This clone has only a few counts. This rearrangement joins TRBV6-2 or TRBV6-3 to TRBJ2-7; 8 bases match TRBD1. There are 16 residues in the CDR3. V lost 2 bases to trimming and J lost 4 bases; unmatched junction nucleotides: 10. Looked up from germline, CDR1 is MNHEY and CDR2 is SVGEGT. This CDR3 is CASSYSPGGAYYEQYF. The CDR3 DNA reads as TGTGCCAGCAGTTACAGCCCAGGGGGCGCTTATTACGAGCAGTACTTC.

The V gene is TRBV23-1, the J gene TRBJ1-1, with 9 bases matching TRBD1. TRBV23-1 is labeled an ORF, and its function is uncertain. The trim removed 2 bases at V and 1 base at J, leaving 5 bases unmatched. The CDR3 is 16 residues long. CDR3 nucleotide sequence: TGCGCCAGCAGTCAAACCAAGGGACAGGGGAACACTGAAGCTTTCTTT. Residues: CASSQTKGQGNTEAFF.

The CDR3 loop is CASSRPGQGYEQYF. CDR3 DNA sequence: TGTGCCAGTAGTCGGCCGGGACAGGGATACGAGCAGTACTTC. The chain links TRBV19 to TRBJ2-7; TRBD1 matches 9 bases. V gave up 5 bases and J gave up 4 bases; unmatched junction bases: 6. Germline assignment: CDR1 LNHDA and CDR2 SQIVND (reference sequence). The CDR3 contains 14 residues.

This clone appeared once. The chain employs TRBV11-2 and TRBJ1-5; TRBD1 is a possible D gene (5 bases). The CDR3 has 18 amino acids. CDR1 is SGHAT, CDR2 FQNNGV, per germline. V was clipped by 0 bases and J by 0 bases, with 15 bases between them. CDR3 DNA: TGTGCCAGCAGCTTAGATCGTGGGGGAGGGGCTAGCAATCAGCCCCAGCATTTT. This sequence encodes CASSLDRGGGASNQPQHF.

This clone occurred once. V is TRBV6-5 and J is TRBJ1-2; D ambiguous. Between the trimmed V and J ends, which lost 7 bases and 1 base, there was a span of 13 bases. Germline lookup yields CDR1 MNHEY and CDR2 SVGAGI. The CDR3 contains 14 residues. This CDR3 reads CASTEGAGNYGYTF. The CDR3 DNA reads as TGTGCCAGCACCGAGGGTGCAGGTAACTATGGCTACACCTTC.

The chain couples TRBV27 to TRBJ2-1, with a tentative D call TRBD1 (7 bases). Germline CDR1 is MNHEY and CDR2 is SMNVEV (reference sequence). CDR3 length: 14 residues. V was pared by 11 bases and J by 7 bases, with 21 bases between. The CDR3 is CACTGGDRFNEQFF. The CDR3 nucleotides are TGTGCCTGCACAGGAGGGGACAGATTTAATGAGCAGTTCTTC.

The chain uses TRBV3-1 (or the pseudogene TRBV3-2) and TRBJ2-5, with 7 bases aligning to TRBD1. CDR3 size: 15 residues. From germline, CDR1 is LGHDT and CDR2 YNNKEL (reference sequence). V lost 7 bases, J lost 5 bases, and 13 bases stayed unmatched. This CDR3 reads CASIRTQGIMETQYF. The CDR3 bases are TGTGCCAGCATCCGTACACAGGGGATTATGGAGACCCAGTACTTC.

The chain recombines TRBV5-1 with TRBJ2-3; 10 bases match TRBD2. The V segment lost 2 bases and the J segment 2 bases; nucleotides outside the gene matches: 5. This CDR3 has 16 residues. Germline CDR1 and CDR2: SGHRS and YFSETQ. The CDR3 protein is CASSFQLAGPTDTQYF. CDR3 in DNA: TGCGCCAGCAGCTTCCAACTAGCGGGACCCACAGATACGCAGTATTTT.

The CDR3 sequence is CASSLDRTGFSNQPQHF. As DNA, the CDR3 is TGTGCCAGCAGCTTAGACCGGACAGGGTTTAGCAATCAGCCCCAGCATTTT. The V call is TRBV7-9, the J call TRBJ1-5; 8 bases are a match to TRBD1. CDR1 is SEHNR and CDR2 is FQNEAQ in the germline V gene (reference sequence). CDR3 length equals 17 residues. V shed 1 base, J shed 0 bases, and the junction held 5 bases outside the gene matches.

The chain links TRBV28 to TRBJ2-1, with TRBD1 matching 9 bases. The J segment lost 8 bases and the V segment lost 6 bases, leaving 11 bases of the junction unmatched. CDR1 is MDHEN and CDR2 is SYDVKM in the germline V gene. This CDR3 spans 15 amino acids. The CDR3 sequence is CASRDRDRAWDEQFF. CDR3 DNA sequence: TGTGCCAGCAGGGACCGGGACAGGGCCTGGGATGAGCAGTTCTTC. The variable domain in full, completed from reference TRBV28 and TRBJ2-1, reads DVKVTQSSRYLVKRTGEKVFLECVQDMDHENMFWYRQDPGLGLRLIYFSYDVKMKEKGDIPEGYSVSREKKERFSLILESASTNQTSMYLCASRDRDRAWDEQFFGPGTRLTVL.

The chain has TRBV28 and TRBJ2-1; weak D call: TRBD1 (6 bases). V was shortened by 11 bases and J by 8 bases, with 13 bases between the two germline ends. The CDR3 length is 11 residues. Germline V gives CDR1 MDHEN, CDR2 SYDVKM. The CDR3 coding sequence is TGTGCCGCACAGGGTGTCCATGAGCAGTTCTTC. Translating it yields CAAQGVHEQFF.

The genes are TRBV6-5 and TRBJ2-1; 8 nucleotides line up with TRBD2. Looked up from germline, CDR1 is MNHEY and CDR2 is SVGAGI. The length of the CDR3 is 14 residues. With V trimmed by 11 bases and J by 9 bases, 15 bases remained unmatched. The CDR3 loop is CASRNRGGAGEQFF. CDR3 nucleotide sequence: TGTGCCTCCAGGAACCGGGGGGGCGCGGGTGAGCAGTTCTTC.

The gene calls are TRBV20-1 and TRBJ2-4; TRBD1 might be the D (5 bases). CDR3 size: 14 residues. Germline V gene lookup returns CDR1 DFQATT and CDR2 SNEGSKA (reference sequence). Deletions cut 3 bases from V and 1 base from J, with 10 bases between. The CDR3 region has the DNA TGCAGTGCTAGTAGGGGCCCCGCCAAAAACATTCAGTACTTC. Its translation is CSASRGPAKNIQYF.

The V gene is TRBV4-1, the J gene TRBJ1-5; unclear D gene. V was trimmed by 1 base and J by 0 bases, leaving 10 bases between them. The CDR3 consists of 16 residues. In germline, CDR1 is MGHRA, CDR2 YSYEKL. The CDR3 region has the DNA TGCGCCAGCAGCCAAGGGAGGGCCTATAGCAATCAGCCCCAGCATTTT. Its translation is CASSQGRAYSNQPQHF.

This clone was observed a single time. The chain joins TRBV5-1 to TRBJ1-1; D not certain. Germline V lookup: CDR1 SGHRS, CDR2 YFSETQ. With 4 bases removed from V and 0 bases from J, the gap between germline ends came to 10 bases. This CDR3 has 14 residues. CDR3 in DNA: TGCGCCAGCAGCGTGAGTAGTGTGAACACTGAAGCTTTCTTT. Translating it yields CASSVSSVNTEAFF.

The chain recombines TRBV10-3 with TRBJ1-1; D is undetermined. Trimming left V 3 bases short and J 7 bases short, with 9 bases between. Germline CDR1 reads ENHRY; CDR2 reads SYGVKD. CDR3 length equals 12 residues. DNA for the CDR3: TGTGCCATCAGTGAAGAGAGGAGTGAAGCTTTCTTT. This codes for CAISEERSEAFF.

The chain's CDR3 is CASSGWDGGALRGYTF. CDR3 sequence (DNA): TGCGCCAGCAGCGGATGGGATGGGGGCGCACTGCGTGGCTACACCTTC. V is TRBV5-1 and J is TRBJ1-2; D possibly corresponds to TRBD1 (6 bases). The CDR3 runs to 16 residues. Germline CDR1 reads SGHRS; CDR2 reads YFSETQ. Between the trimmed V and J ends, which lost 4 bases and 7 bases, there was a span of 23 bases.

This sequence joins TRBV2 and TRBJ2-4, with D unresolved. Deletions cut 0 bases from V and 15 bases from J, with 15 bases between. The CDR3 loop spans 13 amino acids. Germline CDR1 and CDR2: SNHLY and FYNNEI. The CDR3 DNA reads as TGTGCCAGCAGTGAAGCGCTTTCAGGTCCTCCGTACTTC. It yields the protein CASSEALSGPPYF.

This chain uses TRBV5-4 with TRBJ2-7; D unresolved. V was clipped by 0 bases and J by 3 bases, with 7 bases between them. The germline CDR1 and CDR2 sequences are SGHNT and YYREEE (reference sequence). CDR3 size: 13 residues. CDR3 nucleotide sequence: TGTGCCAGCAGCTTGGAGTCAGACTACGAGCAGTACTTC. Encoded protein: CASSLESDYEQYF.

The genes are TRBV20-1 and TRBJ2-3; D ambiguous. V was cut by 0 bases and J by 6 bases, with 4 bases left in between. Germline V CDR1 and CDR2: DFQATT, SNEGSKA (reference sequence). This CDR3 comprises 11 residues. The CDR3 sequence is CSARDVDTQYF. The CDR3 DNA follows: TGCAGTGCTAGAGACGTGGATACGCAGTATTTT.

CDR3 DNA sequence: TGTGCCAGCAGTTTAAGACAGGGAACCAACAATGAGCAGTTCTTC. Amino acids: CASSLRQGTNNEQFF. The chain links TRBV27 to TRBJ2-1, with 7 positions matching TRBD1. CDR1 and CDR2 from the germline V gene are MNHEY and SMNVEV (reference sequence). The CDR3 spans 15 residues. J lost 5 bases, V lost 2 bases, and 6 bases had no gene match.

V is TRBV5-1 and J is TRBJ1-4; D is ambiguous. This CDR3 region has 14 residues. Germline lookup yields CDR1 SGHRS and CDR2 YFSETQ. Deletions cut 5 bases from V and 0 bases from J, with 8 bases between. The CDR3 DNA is TGCGCCAGCAGGGCATCTGCAACTAATGAAAAACTGTTTTTT. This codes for CASRASATNEKLFF.

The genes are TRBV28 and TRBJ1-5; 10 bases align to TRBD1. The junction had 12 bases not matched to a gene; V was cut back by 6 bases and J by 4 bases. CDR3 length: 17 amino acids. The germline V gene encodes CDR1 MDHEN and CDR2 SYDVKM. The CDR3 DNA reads TGTGCCAGCAGACGACTCCGGGGGACAGGGGCAAATCAGCCCCAGCATTTT. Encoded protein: CASRRLRGTGANQPQHF.

This CDR3 reads CASSSADSLNTDTQYF. The CDR3 DNA reads as TGTGCCAGCAGCTCTGCGGACAGTCTGAACACAGATACGCAGTATTTT. The V and J genes are TRBV5-8 and TRBJ2-3; tentatively, D is TRBD1 (6 bases). V was cut by 3 bases and J by 2 bases, with 16 bases left in between. CDR1 and CDR2 from the germline V gene are SGHTS and YDEGEE. The CDR3 sequence is 16 residues long.

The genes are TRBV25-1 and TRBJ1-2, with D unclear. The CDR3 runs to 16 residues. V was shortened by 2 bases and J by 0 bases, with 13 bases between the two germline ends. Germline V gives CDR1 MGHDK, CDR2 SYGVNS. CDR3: CASSERNSRPNYGYTF. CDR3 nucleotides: TGTGCCAGCAGTGAACGAAACAGCCGTCCTAACTATGGCTACACCTTC.

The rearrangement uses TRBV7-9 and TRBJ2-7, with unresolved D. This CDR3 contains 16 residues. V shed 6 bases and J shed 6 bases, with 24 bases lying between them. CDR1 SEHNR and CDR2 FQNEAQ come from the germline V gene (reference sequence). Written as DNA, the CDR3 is TGTGCCAGCAGTCGCGTCGCCGGTCCCTTCCCGGGCGAGCAGTACTTC. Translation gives CASSRVAGPFPGEQYF. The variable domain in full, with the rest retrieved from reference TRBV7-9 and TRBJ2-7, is DTGVSQNPRHKITKRGQNVTFRCDPISEHNRLYWYRQTLGQGPEFLTYFQNEAQLEKSRLLSDRFSAERPKGSFSTLEIQRTEQGDSAMYLCASSRVAGPFPGEQYFGPGTRLTVT.